Below, 27 T cell receptor beta chains from the same sample are listed, as sequenced in a study of T cells after yellow fever vaccination. TCRdb re-derived calls from the 5' RACE reads in MiXCR, one entry per CDR3 protein. The sample has tens of thousands of distinct CDR3 sequences, around 5.2% seen once; the top ten hold 20%. Source: PBMCs, either bulk or a sorted T-cell subset (CD4+, CD8+, memory, or dextramer-sorted; not recorded which), taken around 45 days after the first yellow fever vaccination. These receptors came from a man between 18 and 35 years old who received the YFV17D yellow fever vaccine.

Ten or more counts support this clonotype. CDR3 bases: TGTGCCATCAGTGAGTTGGACAGGGGGCACGAGCAGTACTTC. It yields the protein CAISELDRGHEQYF. The genes are TRBV10-3 and TRBJ2-7; 11 positions agree with TRBD1. Germline lookup yields CDR1 ENHRY and CDR2 SYGVKD. The CDR3 covers 14 residues. Trimming took 1 base from V and 5 from J; bases not matched to a gene: 1.

This clonotype was detected many times. CDR3 bases: TGTGCCAGCAGTCAAGGAGATACGCAGTATTTT. Its protein product is CASSQGDTQYF. This chain uses TRBV7-8 with TRBJ2-3; D is unresolved. V lost 6 bases, J lost 5 bases, and 6 bases lay in between. This CDR3 is 11 amino acids long. CDR1 is SGHVS, CDR2 FQNEAQ, per germline.

By share of the sample, this clonotype is medium-sized (0.01 to 0.1%). The chain is built from TRBV7-3 and TRBJ1-5; D not resolved. This CDR3 comprises 13 residues. The germline V gene has CDR1 SGHTA and CDR2 FQGTGA. V lost 4 bases to trimming and J lost 7 bases, with 11 bases between them. The CDR3 DNA reads TGTGCCAGCAGCTCCTTTCCGGGCCAGCCCCAGCATTTT. It yields the protein CASSSFPGQPQHF.

This clonotype was counted many times. The chain recombines TRBV4-1 with TRBJ2-3; weak D call: TRBD1 (6 bases). Per germline, CDR1 MGHRA and CDR2 YSYEKL. This CDR3 is 17 amino acids long. V was trimmed by 0 bases and J by 4 bases, leaving 17 bases between them. The CDR3: CASSQDSTGRRSDTQYF. CDR3 DNA sequence: TGCGCCAGCAGCCAAGATAGCACAGGGAGAAGATCAGATACGCAGTATTTT.

In its sample, this clonotype was seen many times. The J gene is TRBJ1-6, the V gene TRBV4-2; 11 bases align to TRBD1. Germline CDR1 reads LGHNA; CDR2 reads YNFKEQ. The CDR3 contains 16 residues. The junction had 4 bases not matched to a gene; V was cut back by 0 bases and J by 9 bases. The CDR3 region has the DNA TGTGCCAGCAGCCAAGATCGGGGGACAGGGGGTTCACCCCTCCACTTT. The encoded protein is CASSQDRGTGGSPLHF.

This clonotype was observed many times. The chain is built from TRBV20-1 and TRBJ2-1; D not certain. This CDR3 is 10 amino acids long. V was clipped by 2 bases and J by 4 bases, with 0 bases between them. The germline CDR1 and CDR2 sequences are DFQATT and SNEGSKA (reference sequence). The CDR3 DNA is TGCAGTGCTAGATACAATGAGCAGTTCTTC. It yields the protein CSARYNEQFF.

This clonotype has at least ten counts. The V and J genes are TRBV5-1 and TRBJ2-1, with 11 nucleotides matching TRBD1. The CDR3 sequence is 17 residues long. Germline V gene lookup returns CDR1 SGHRS and CDR2 YFSETQ. With V trimmed by 3 bases and J by 6 bases, 11 bases remained unmatched. The CDR3 region has the DNA TGCGCCAGCAGCTCGGACAGGGGGCGCGGTATGTTCAATGAGCAGTTCTTC. It encodes CASSSDRGRGMFNEQFF.

This clonotype was recorded at least ten times. V gene TRBV20-1 combines with J gene TRBJ1-2; 7 bases line up with TRBD1. CDR1 and CDR2 from the germline V gene are DFQATT and SNEGSKA (reference sequence). The length of the CDR3 is 15 residues. Trimming cost V 0 bases and J 2 bases; bases outside gene matches: 6. CDR3 region: CSARDSAQGNYGYTF. CDR3 coding DNA: TGCAGTGCTAGAGATTCGGCACAGGGGAACTATGGCTACACCTTC.

This clonotype was found many times. The chain employs TRBV9 and TRBJ2-1; D is unresolved. The V gene lost 6 bases and the J gene lost 5 bases, with 15 bases spanning the gap. CDR3 length: 14 amino acids. From germline, CDR1 is SGDLS and CDR2 YYNGEE. CDR3: CASTPPGVNNEQFF. The CDR3 DNA follows: TGTGCCAGCACTCCCCCTGGGGTTAACAATGAGCAGTTCTTC. Variable domain in full (rest from reference TRBV9 and TRBJ2-1): DSGVTQTPKHLITATGQRVTLRCSPRSGDLSVYWYQQSLDQGLQFLIQYYNGEERAKGNILERFSAQQFPDLHSELNLSSLELGDSALYFCASTPPGVNNEQFFGPGTRLTVL.

This clonotype was seen repeatedly, ten times or more. The J gene is TRBJ1-6, the V gene TRBV5-6, with no clear D. The CDR3 has 14 amino acids. V was clipped by 2 bases and J by 7 bases, with 10 bases between them. The germline V gene has CDR1 SGHDT and CDR2 YYEEEE. The CDR3 sequence: CASSFAVWNSPLHF. CDR3 coding DNA: TGTGCCAGCAGCTTCGCGGTTTGGAATTCACCCCTCCACTTT.

The sample holds many counts of this clonotype. The gene calls are TRBV5-1 and TRBJ2-1, with 9 bases fitting TRBD1. The ends lost 2 bases at V and 6 bases at J; junction bases unmatched: 6. CDR1 SGHRS and CDR2 YFSETQ come from the germline V gene. The length of the CDR3 is 15 residues. The CDR3 protein is CASSFTGQGINEQFF. The DNA of the CDR3 is TGCGCCAGCAGCTTTACGGGACAGGGTATCAATGAGCAGTTCTTC.

This clonotype was counted many times. The chain recombines TRBV7-3 with TRBJ2-3; no definite D call. Germline CDR1 reads SGHTA; CDR2 reads FQGTGA. The CDR3 spans 14 residues. Trimming took 3 bases from V and 2 from J, leaving 9 bases between them. The DNA of the CDR3 is TGTGCCAGCAGCTTGGAGCTTTTCACAGATACGCAGTATTTT. Protein sequence: CASSLELFTDTQYF.

This clonotype has just a few counts. The DNA for the CDR3 is TGTGCCAGCGGCGGGGGAAACACCATATATTTT. Protein sequence: CASGGGNTIYF. The rearrangement uses TRBV6-5 and TRBJ1-3; D is ambiguous. The CDR3 consists of 11 residues. V was trimmed by 8 bases and J by 4 bases, leaving 6 bases between them. Looked up from germline, CDR1 is MNHEY and CDR2 is SVGAGI.

This clonotype was counted once. This chain connects TRBV4-1 to TRBJ2-3; D may correspond to TRBD1 or TRBD2 (5 bases each). This CDR3 is built from 13 residues. The germline V and J ends were trimmed by 1 base and 12 bases, with 14 bases remaining between them. Germline V gene sequence: CDR1 MGHRA, CDR2 YSYEKL. CDR3 nucleotides: TGCGCCAGCAGCCAAGGATTAAGTGGGGGTCAGTATTTT. This gives the protein CASSQGLSGGQYF.

This clonotype occurred many times. The chain employs TRBV6-5 and TRBJ1-1; a possible D gene is TRBD1 (5 bases). V was trimmed by 8 bases and J by 6 bases, leaving 16 bases between them. The CDR3 loop spans 13 amino acids. CDR1 MNHEY and CDR2 SVGAGI come from the germline V gene. For the CDR3, the DNA is TGTGCCAGCCCCAACAGGCCCGGCGCTGAAGCTTTCTTT. Translating it yields CASPNRPGAEAFF.

This clonotype has ten or more counts. The V gene is TRBV24-1, the J gene TRBJ1-5; D may be TRBD1 (5 bases). Germline CDR1 is KGHDR and CDR2 is SFDVKD. The CDR3 sequence is 15 residues long. The V gene lost 4 bases and the J gene lost 4 bases, with 13 bases spanning the gap. The CDR3 DNA reads TGTGCCACCAGTGAGGGGACGGGGAAGAATCAGCCCCAGCATTTT. Protein: CATSEGTGKNQPQHF.

This clonotype showed up many times. The V gene is TRBV28, the J gene TRBJ2-2; D could derive from TRBD1 or TRBD2 (5 bases each). The CDR3 is made up of 14 amino acids. The germline V gene has CDR1 MDHEN and CDR2 SYDVKM. The germline V and J ends were trimmed by 5 bases and 6 bases, with 13 bases remaining between them. This CDR3 is CASSPPGHAGELFF. The CDR3 region has the DNA TGTGCCAGCAGTCCACCGGGGCATGCCGGGGAGCTGTTTTTT.

The gene calls are TRBV28 and TRBJ1-4; D not resolved. Deletions cut 5 bases from V and 5 bases from J, with 15 bases between. This CDR3 has 15 amino acids. CDR1 and CDR2 (germline): MDHEN, SYDVKM. The DNA of the CDR3 is TGTGCCAGCAGTGCCGTGGTGGGTCCCAATGAAAAACTGTTTTTT. This codes for CASSAVVGPNEKLFF.

This clonotype has ten or more counts. The V gene is TRBV12-3 or TRBV12-4, the J gene TRBJ1-2, with TRBD1 as a possible D gene (5 bases). Trimming shortened V by 5 bases and J by 3 bases, and 10 bases separated the two germline ends. The CDR3 is made up of 13 amino acids. The CDR3: CASSLMGDYGYTF. DNA for the CDR3: TGTGCCAGCAGTCTGATGGGGGACTATGGCTACACCTTC.

This clonotype was picked up many times. V and J are TRBV12-3 or TRBV12-4 and TRBJ1-1; no reliable D call. This CDR3 is 13 amino acids long. With 3 bases removed from V and 1 base from J, the gap between germline ends came to 6 bases. The CDR3 DNA follows: TGTGCCAGCAGTTTTGCGGAGAACACTGAAGCTTTCTTT. Its translation is CASSFAENTEAFF.

This clonotype was detected many times. V usage is TRBV11-1 and J usage is TRBJ2-1; possibly TRBD1 for D (6 bases). V was clipped by 4 bases and J by 12 bases, with 13 bases between them. Looked up from germline, CDR1 is SGHAT and CDR2 is FQDESV (reference sequence). The CDR3 is 12 residues long. CDR3 residues: CASSSTGARQFF. CDR3 nucleotide sequence: TGTGCCAGCAGCTCGACAGGAGCCCGGCAGTTCTTC.

This clonotype was counted ten times or more. The V gene is TRBV29-1, the J gene TRBJ2-5; D is unclear. The CDR3 runs 14 residues. The V gene's germline CDR1 is SQVTM and CDR2 ANQGSEA. The V gene lost 0 bases and the J gene lost 6 bases, with 14 bases spanning the gap. CDR3 DNA: TGCAGCGTTGAAGATTTGGGTACGTGGAAGACCCAGTACTTC. It translates to CSVEDLGTWKTQYF.

This clonotype came up many times. The rearrangement joins TRBV6-1 to TRBJ1-6, with TRBD1 matching over 9 bases. The CDR3 is 16 amino acids. V was clipped by 5 bases and J by 10 bases; unmatched bases: 12. Germline V gene data show CDR1 as MNHNS and CDR2 as SASEGT. CDR3 sequence reads: CASSRGWGDRDSPLHF. DNA of the CDR3: TGTGCCAGCAGTAGAGGGTGGGGGGACAGGGACTCACCCCTCCACTTT.

This clonotype was seen many times. The chain's CDR3 is CASGGETFYGYTF. CDR3 bases: TGTGCCAGCGGAGGCGAAACCTTCTATGGCTACACCTTC. The chain uses TRBV6-5 and TRBJ1-2; D remains ambiguous. This CDR3 is built from 13 residues. Germline values: CDR1 MNHEY, CDR2 SVGAGI. V was shortened by 8 bases and J by 4 bases, with 14 bases between the two germline ends.

There are many counts of this clonotype. The CDR3 DNA reads as TGTGCCAGCAGCCCCAGGCTCACTAGCGGGGGGAACAATGAGCAGTTCTTC. Translating gives CASSPRLTSGGNNEQFF. The chain employs TRBV7-2 and TRBJ2-1, with 12 positions matching TRBD2. V gave up 5 bases and J gave up 5 bases; unmatched junction bases: 10. The CDR3 length is 17 residues. Germline V lookup: CDR1 SGHTA, CDR2 FQGNSA.

This clonotype was counted many times. The V gene is TRBV14, the J gene TRBJ2-2; TRBD1 matches 9 bases. Germline loops: CDR1 SGHDN, CDR2 FVKESK. The CDR3 contains 15 residues. V dropped 4 bases and J dropped 2; count of bases not matched to a gene: 2. This CDR3 is CASSPGQGNTGELFF. In DNA form, the CDR3 reads TGTGCCAGCAGCCCGGGACAGGGTAACACCGGGGAGCTGTTTTTT.

This clonotype was detected ten times or more. The chain joins TRBV11-2 to TRBJ1-1, with D perhaps TRBD1 (6 bases). V lost 5 bases, J lost 11 bases, and 18 bases lay in between. CDR1 SGHAT and CDR2 FQNNGV come from the germline V gene. This CDR3 region has 13 residues. Written as DNA, the CDR3 is TGTGCCAGCAGCAACGCACAGGGACGAGGGGCTTTCTTT. Amino acid sequence: CASSNAQGRGAFF. The full variable domain, completed using reference TRBV11-2 and TRBJ1-1, is EAGVAQSPRYKIIEKRQSVAFWCNPISGHATLYWYQQILGQGPKLLIQFQNNGVVDDSQLPKDRFSAERLKGVDSTLKIQPAKLEDSAVYLCASSNAQGRGAFFGQGTRLTVV.